The clone carrying this T cell receptor beta chain has only a few counts. Its specificity is not known. CDR1 is SGHNT, CDR2 YENEEA, per germline. V was shortened by 2 bases and J by 4 bases, with 13 bases between the two germline ends. The CDR3 totals 15 residues. The sample belongs to a study of T-cell memory formation after mild COVID-19. Study-level findings and limits: Contracting clones localized mainly to CM and EM when CD4+ and mainly to EMRA when CD8+.

TCRdb recomputed calls from the 5' RACE reads with MiXCR, one row per CDR3 protein. Altogether some 600,000 distinct CDR3 sequences are present, 17% being singletons, with the ten largest covering roughly 8%. The receptor comes from an adult woman who had mild COVID-19 (a few samples of this study predate the infection). Cell type and time point are not known. This rearrangement joins TRBV11-3 to TRBJ2-3, with D perhaps matching TRBD1 (6 bases). The sample taken for sequencing was PBMCs or a T cell subset sorted from them (not recorded which). CDR3 nucleotide sequence: TGTGCCAGCAGCTTAATAACAGGGAACGCAGATACGCAGTATTTT. This codes for CASSLITGNADTQYF.